A selection of T cell receptor beta chains follows, all from one sample in a study of tumor-infiltrating lymphocytes in primary liver carcinoma. TCRdb analysed the multiplex PCR reads with MiXCR anew, one entry per CDR3 protein. This sample yields 80,000 to 100,000 distinct CDR3 sequences, of which around 68% are seen a single time; about 27% belongs to the top ten. The sequencing sample was made of tumor-adjacent normal liver tissue. These receptors all stem from a man aged 35 to 55 with primary liver carcinoma and hepatitis B virus infection. Each CDR3 is given with its conserved first and last residue. The D gene is left open where the match is weak. Size tells how often a clone was seen (once, few, many) or the class of an expanded clone, and some rows leave it out.

D	size	V	J	CDR3	DNA
-	many	TRBV12-3/TRBV12-4	TRBJ2-1	CASSSPGEREFF	TGTGCCAGCAGTTCCCCGGGGGAGCGGGAGTTCTTC
-	-	TRBV11-3	TRBJ2-7	CASSLGRTLSHEQYF	TGTGCCAGCAGCCTCGGCAGGACTCTATCCCACGAGCAGTACTTC
-	-	TRBV10-3	TRBJ2-1	CVTSERASAYNEQFF	TGTGTCACCAGTGAGCGGGCTAGCGCATACAATGAGCAGTTCTTC
TRBD2	many	TRBV6-5	TRBJ2-3	CASSYFPTSGISDTQYF	TGTGCCAGCAGTTACTTTCCGACTAGCGGGATTTCGGATACGCAGTATTTT
-	-	TRBV11-3	TRBJ2-7	CASSDGFTLYEQYF	TGTGCCAGCAGCGACGGTTTCACTCTCTACGAGCAGTACTTC
-	many	TRBV6-5	TRBJ2-7	CASSYSHTRPVYEQYF	TGTGCCAGCAGTTACTCCCACACTCGACCCGTCTACGAGCAGTACTTC
-	-	TRBV11-2	TRBJ2-7	CASSLNLGLYEQYF	TGTGCCAGTAGCTTAAACCTAGGCCTCTACGAGCAGTACTTC
-	many	TRBV14	TRBJ1-2	CASSPSRGGYTF	TGTGCCAGCAGCCCCTCGAGGGGCGGCTACACCTTC
-	once	TRBV12-3/TRBV12-4	TRBJ1-5	CASNTTREPQHF	TGTGCCAGCAATACCACTAGGGAGCCCCAGCATTTT
-	medium-sized	TRBV28	TRBJ1-1	CASIPATGGNTEAFF	TGTGCCAGCATTCCCGCGACGGGGGGGAACACTGAAGCTTTCTTT
-	-	TRBV4-1	TRBJ2-7	CASRWTTYDQYF	TGCGCCAGCAGATGGACAACCTACGACCAGTACTTC
TRBD1	few	TRBV18	TRBJ1-1	CASSPRDRVDTEAFF	TGTGCCAGCTCACCGCGCGACAGGGTAGACACTGAAGCTTTCTTT
TRBD2	-	TRBV28	TRBJ2-7	CASSYRAGAYSYEQYF	TGTGCCAGCAGTTACCGAGCGGGAGCCTACTCCTACGAGCAGTACTTC
-	-	TRBV11-2	TRBJ2-5	CASSLELEETQYF	TGTGCCAGCAGCTTAGAACTTGAAGAGACCCAGTACTTC
-	few	TRBV28	TRBJ1-5	CACRRGGTISPQHF	TGTGCCTGCAGACGCGGCGGAACAATCAGCCCCCAGCATTTT
TRBD2	few	TRBV28	TRBJ2-7	CASSKGASGFSYEQYF	TGTGCCAGCAGTAAAGGAGCTAGCGGGTTCTCCTACGAGCAGTACTTC
-	few	TRBV30	TRBJ2-7	CAWSRKQGINYEQYF	TGTGCCTGGAGCCGTAAACAGGGAATCAACTACGAGCAGTACTTC
TRBD1	-	TRBV10-3	TRBJ2-3	CGISGTGAEGMQYF	TGTGGCATCAGTGGGACAGGGGCGGAGGGTATGCAGTATTTT
TRBD1	many	TRBV12-3/TRBV12-4	TRBJ2-6	CASSPQGAGANVLTF	TGTGCCAGCAGCCCCCAGGGGGCTGGGGCCAACGTCCTGACTTTC
TRBD2	-	TRBV20-1	TRBJ2-3	CSAREDLPSTVTQYF	TGCAGTGCCCGGGAGGACTTGCCTAGCACAGTTACGCAGTATTTT
TRBD2	-	TRBV5-5	TRBJ2-1	CASSLLSASGSPYNEQFF	TGTGCCAGCAGCTTGCTATCGGCTAGCGGGAGTCCCTACAATGAGCAGTTCTTC
-	-	TRBV6-5	TRBJ1-1	CASNVRGSNTGAFF	TGTGCCAGCAATGTACGGGGTTCGAACACTGGAGCTTTCTTT